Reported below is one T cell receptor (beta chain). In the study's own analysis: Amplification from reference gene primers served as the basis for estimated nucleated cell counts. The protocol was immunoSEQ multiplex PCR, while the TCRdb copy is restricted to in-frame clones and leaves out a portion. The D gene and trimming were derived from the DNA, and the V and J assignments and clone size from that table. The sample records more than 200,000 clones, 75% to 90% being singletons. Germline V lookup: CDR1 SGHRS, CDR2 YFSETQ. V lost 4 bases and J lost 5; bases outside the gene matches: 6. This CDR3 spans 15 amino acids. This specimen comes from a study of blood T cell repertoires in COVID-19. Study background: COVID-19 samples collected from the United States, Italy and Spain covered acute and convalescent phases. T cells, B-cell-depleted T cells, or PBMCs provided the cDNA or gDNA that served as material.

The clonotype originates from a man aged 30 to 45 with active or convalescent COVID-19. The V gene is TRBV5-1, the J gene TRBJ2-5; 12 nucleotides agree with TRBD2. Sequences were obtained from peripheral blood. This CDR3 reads CASSTGTSGPETQYF. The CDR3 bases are TGCGCCAGCAGCACTGGGACTAGCGGGCCGGAGACCCAGTACTTC. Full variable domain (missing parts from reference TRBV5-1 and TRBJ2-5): KAGVTQTPRYLIKTRGQQVTLSCSPISGHRSVSWYQQTPGQGLQFLFEYFSETQRNKGNFPGRFSGRQFSNSRSEMNVSTLELGDSALYLCASSTGTSGPETQYFGPGTRLLVL.